The T cell receptor beta chain described here comes from a study of T cell repertoires in cytomegalovirus infection. Study-level information: Through public TCR beta signatures, both CMV infection and matching HLA type were indicated.

This clonotype occurred a few times. TCRdb reprocessed the reads via MiXCR and lists one record per CDR3 protein. The repertoire holds about 740,000 distinct CDR3 sequences, with 35% to 45% as singletons. This TCR derives from a human donor in good health (CMV status not recorded). Some clones in this sample may be carry-over from other donors' samples. What was sequenced was PBMCs.

This chain's CDR3 is CASSFFHVKTGELFF. The DNA for the CDR3 is TGTGCCAGCAGCTTTTTCCACGTAAAGACCGGGGAGCTGTTTTTT. J is TRBJ2-2 and V is TRBV7-9; D is uncertain. The length of the CDR3 is 15 residues. V was cut by 3 bases and J by 5 bases, with 13 bases left in between. Germline V gene data show CDR1 as SEHNR and CDR2 as FQNEAQ (reference sequence).